The following is a TCR beta chain sequence with its context. Sequencing of TCR-alpha and TCR-beta chains was unpaired. Sequenced by immunoSEQ multiplex PCR; TCRdb stores in-frame clones only, minus some. The sample includes about 59,000 clones, about 86% of them seen just once. The V gene lost 9 bases and the J gene lost 2 bases, with 15 bases spanning the gap. The CDR3 runs to 14 residues. This entry belongs to a study of T cells in tuberculosis. After thawing and overnight rest, PBMC were stained with GMM-loaded CD1B tetramer, viability dye and anti-CD3 for sorting. CD1B tetramers were loaded with Rhodococcus equi-derived C32 glucose monomycolate. Before cryopreservation, the sorted PBMC lost their CD14-expressing monocytes. Tetramer-negative cells, about 94,000 per donor, were also sorted.

Material: CD1b-GMM tetramer-negative cells sorted from PBMCs. The sequence derives from an adult woman with latent tuberculosis. The chain uses TRBV5-3 and TRBJ2-1; TRBD2 is a possible D gene (6 bases). TRBV5-3 is sorted into the ORF group, with uncertain function. The CDR3 DNA sequence: TGTGCCACGGCGGGACCTCTCGCCTACAATGAGCAGTTCTTC. This sequence encodes CATAGPLAYNEQFF.